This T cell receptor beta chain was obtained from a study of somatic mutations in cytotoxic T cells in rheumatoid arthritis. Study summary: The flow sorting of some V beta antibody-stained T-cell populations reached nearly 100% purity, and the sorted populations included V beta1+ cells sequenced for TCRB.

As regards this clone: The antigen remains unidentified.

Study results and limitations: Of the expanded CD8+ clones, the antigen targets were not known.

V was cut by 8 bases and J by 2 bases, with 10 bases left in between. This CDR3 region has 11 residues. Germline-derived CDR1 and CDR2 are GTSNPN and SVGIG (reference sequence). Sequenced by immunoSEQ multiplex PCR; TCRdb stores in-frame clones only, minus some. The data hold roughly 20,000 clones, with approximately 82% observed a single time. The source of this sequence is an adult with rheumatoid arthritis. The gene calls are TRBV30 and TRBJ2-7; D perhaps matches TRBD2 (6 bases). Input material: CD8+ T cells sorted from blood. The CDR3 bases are TGTGCCGGTCTAGCGACCTACGAGCAGTACTTC. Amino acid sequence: CAGLATYEQYF.